One sample yielded the 4 T cell receptor beta chains listed below, sequenced in a study of T cells in Graves' hyperthyroidism and ophthalmopathy. There were TCR beta CDR3 regions amplified from RNA transcripts. Initially, a first-round RT-PCR of the TCR CDR3 employed the HTBI primer set. TCRdb fed the multiplex PCR reads into MiXCR, producing one record per CDR3 protein. The table includes around 250,000 distinct CDR3 sequences, about 15% detected once. Material for sequencing was blood. Receptor source: a woman aged 18-30 years with Graves' ophthalmopathy.

This clonotype was recorded at least ten times. This rearrangement joins TRBV7-3 to TRBJ2-7, with 10 nucleotides matching TRBD1. The CDR3 runs to 15 residues. J was trimmed by 7 bases and V by 5 bases; bases with no gene match: 11. The V gene's germline CDR1 is SGHTA and CDR2 FQGTGA. CDR3 sequence (DNA): TGTGCCAGCAGCGCGGCCGGGACAGGGGCGGAGGAGCAGTACTTC. Protein product: CASSAAGTGAEEQYF.

This clonotype showed up many times. CDR3 sequence reads: CASSPRTGGLNTEAFF. CDR3 sequence (DNA): TGTGCCAGCAGCCCGCGGACAGGGGGCCTGAACACTGAAGCTTTCTTT. V usage is TRBV7-9 and J usage is TRBJ1-1; 11 bases line up with TRBD1. Germline trimming cut 5 bases from V and 0 bases from J; bases unmatched to any gene: 5. Per germline, CDR1 SEHNR and CDR2 FQNEAQ (reference sequence). CDR3 length equals 16 residues.

This clonotype was counted at least ten times. This chain joins TRBV4-1 and TRBJ1-4, with D possibly being TRBD1 (6 bases). The CDR3 totals 15 residues. CDR1 and CDR2 (germline): MGHRA, YSYEKL. The V gene lost 5 bases and the J gene lost 3 bases, with 13 bases spanning the gap. CDR3 sequence (DNA): TGCGCCAGCAGCGGAACAGGGACGGCTAATGAAAAACTGTTTTTT. Residues: CASSGTGTANEKLFF.

For this clonotype: A clone one base away is much larger, so this may be a read error. This chain links TRBV15 with TRBJ1-4; maybe TRBD1 (5 bases). The ends were cut back, 1 base at V and 10 bases at J, with 19 bases in the middle. The germline gives CDR1 LNHNV, CDR2 YYDKDF (reference sequence). This CDR3 has 16 residues. The CDR3 loop is CATSRADWGRLGKLFF. The CDR3 DNA sequence: TGTGCCACCAGCAGAGCTGATTGGGGGAGGTTGGGAAAACTGTTTTTT.